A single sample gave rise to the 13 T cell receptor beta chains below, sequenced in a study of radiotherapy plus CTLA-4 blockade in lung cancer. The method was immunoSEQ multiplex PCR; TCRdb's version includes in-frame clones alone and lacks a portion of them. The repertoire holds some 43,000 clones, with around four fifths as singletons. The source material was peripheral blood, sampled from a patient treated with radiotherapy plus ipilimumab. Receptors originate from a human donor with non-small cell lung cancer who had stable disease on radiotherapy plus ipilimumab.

The CDR3 loop is CASSLGLHEQYF. For the CDR3, the DNA is TGTGCCAGCAGCCTCGGACTCCACGAGCAGTACTTC. The chain recombines TRBV5-6 with TRBJ2-7; possible D gene TRBD2, 5 bases. The germline V and J ends were trimmed by 4 bases and 5 bases, with 10 bases remaining between them. Germline loops: CDR1 SGHDT, CDR2 YYEEEE. There are 12 residues in the CDR3.

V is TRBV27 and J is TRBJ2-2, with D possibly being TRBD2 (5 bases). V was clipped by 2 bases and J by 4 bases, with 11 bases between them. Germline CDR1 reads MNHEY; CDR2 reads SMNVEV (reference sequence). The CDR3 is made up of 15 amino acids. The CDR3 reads CASSLGVRGTGELFF. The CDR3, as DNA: TGTGCCAGCAGTTTAGGCGTTCGGGGCACCGGGGAGCTGTTTTTT.

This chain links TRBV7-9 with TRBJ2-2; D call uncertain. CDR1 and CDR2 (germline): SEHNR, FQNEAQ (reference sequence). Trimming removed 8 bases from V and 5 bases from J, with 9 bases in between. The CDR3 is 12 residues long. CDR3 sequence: CASGGRTGELFF. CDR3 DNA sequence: TGTGCCAGCGGTGGCAGGACCGGGGAGCTGTTTTTT. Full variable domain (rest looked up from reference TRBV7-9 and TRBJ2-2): DTGVSQNPRHKITKRGQNVTFRCDPISEHNRLYWYRQTLGQGPEFLTYFQNEAQLEKSRLLSDRFSAERPKGSFSTLEIQRTEQGDSAMYLCASGGRTGELFFGEGSRLTVL.

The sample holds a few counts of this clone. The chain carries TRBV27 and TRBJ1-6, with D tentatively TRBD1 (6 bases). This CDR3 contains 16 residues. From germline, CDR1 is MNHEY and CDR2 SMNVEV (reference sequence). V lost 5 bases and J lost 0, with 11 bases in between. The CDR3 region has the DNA TGTGCCAGCAGTCGAGGGACAACCTCCTATAATTCACCCCTCCACTTT. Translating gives CASSRGTTSYNSPLHF.

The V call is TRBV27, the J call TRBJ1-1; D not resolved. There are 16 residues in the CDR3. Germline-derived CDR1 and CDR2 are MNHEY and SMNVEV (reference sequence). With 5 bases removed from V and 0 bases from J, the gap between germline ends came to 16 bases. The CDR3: CASSPWQADMNTEAFF. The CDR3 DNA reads TGTGCCAGCAGTCCCTGGCAGGCCGACATGAACACTGAAGCTTTCTTT.

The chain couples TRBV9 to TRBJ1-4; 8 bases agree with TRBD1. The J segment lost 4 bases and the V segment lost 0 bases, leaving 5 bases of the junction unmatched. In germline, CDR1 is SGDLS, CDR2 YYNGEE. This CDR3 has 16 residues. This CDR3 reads CASSVAPGQDNEKLFF. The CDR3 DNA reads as TGTGCCAGCAGCGTAGCCCCGGGACAGGATAATGAAAAACTGTTTTTT.

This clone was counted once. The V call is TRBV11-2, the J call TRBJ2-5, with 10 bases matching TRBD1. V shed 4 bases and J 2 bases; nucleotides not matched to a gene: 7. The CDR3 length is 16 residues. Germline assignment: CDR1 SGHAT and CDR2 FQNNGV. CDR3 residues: CASSSPGQGLQETQYF. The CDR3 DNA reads TGTGCCAGCAGCTCACCGGGACAGGGGTTACAAGAGACCCAGTACTTC.

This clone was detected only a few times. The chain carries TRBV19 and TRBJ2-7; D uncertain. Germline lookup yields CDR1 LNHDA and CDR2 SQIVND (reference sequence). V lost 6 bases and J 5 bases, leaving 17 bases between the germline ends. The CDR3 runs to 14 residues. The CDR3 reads CASSPSVLRDEQYF. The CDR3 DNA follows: TGTGCCAGTAGCCCCTCAGTCCTTCGGGACGAGCAGTACTTC.

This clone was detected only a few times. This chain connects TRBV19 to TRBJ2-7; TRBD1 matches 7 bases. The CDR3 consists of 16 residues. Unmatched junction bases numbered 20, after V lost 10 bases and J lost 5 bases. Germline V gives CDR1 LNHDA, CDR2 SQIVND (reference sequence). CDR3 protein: CATHPGTASTSHEQYF. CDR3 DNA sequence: TGTGCCACCCATCCCGGGACAGCTAGTACCAGCCACGAGCAGTACTTC.

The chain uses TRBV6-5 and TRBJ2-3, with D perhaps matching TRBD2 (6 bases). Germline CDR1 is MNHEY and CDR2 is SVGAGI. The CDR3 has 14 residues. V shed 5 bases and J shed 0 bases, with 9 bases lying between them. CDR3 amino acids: CASSSGPSTDTQYF. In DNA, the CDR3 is TGTGCCAGCAGTAGCGGGCCTAGCACAGATACGCAGTATTTT.

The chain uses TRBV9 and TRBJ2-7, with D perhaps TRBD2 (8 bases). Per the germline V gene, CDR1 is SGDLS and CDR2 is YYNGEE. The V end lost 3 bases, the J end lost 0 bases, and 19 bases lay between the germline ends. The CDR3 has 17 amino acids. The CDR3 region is CASSGPGGDSNSYEQYF. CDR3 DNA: TGTGCCAGCAGCGGCCCCGGGGGGGACAGCAACTCCTACGAGCAGTACTTC.

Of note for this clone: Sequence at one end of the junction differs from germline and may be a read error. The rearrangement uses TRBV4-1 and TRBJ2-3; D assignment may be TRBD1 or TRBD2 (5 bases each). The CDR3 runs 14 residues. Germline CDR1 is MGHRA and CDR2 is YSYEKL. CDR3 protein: CASSKEGRGDTQYF. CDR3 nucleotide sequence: TGCGCCAGCAGCAAAGAGGGGCGTGGAGATACGCAGTATTTT.

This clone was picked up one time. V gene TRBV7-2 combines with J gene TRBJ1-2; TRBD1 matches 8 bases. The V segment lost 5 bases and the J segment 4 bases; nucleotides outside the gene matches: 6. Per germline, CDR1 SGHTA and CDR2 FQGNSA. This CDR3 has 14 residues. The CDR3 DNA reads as TGTGCCAGCAGCCCGGGACAGGCCCTCTATGGCTACACCTTC. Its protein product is CASSPGQALYGYTF.